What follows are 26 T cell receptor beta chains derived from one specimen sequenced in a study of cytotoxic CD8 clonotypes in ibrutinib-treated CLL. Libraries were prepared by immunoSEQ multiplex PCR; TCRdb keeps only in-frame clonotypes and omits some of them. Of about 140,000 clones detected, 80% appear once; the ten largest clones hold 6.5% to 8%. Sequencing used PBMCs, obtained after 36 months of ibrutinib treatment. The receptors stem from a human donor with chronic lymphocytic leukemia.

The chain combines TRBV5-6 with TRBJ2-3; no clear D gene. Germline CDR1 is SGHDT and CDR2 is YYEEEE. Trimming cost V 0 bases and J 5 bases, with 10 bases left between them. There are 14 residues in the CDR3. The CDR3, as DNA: TGTGCCAGCAGCTTGGAGGGTCCGCAAGATACGCAGTATTTT. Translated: CASSLEGPQDTQYF.

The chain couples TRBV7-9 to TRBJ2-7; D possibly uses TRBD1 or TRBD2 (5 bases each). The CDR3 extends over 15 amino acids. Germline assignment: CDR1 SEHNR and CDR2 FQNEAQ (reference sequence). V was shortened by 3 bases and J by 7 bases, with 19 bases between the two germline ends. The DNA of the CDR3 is TGTGCCAGCAGCTTGGCCCCGGGACCTAAGCGGGAGCAGTACTTC. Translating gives CASSLAPGPKREQYF.

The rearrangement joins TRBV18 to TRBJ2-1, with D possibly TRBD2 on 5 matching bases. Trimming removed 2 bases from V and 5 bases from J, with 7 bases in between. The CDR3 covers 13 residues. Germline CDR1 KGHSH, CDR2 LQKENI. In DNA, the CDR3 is TGTGCCAGCTCACCAAGACTAAACAATGAGCAGTTCTTC. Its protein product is CASSPRLNNEQFF.

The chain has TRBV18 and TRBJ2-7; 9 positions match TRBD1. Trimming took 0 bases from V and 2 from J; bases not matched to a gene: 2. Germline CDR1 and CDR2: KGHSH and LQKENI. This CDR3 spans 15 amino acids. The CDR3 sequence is CASSPPRTGAYEQYF. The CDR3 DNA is TGTGCCAGCTCACCACCACGGACAGGGGCCTACGAGCAGTACTTC.

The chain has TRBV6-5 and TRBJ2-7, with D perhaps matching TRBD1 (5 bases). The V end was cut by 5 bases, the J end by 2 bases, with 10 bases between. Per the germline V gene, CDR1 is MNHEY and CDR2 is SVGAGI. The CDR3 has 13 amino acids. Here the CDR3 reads CASSKQVTYEQYF. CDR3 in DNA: TGTGCCAGCAGTAAACAGGTAACCTACGAGCAGTACTTC.

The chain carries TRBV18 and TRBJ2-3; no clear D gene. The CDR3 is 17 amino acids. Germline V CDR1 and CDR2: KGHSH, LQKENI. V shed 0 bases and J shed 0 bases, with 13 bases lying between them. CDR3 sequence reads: CASSPPSSSSSTDTQYF. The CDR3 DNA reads TGTGCCAGCTCACCACCTTCGAGCAGTAGCAGCACAGATACGCAGTATTTT. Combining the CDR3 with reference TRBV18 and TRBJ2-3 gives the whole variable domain NAGVMQNPRHLVRRRGQEARLRCSPMKGHSHVYWYRQLPEEGLKFMVYLQKENIIDESGMPKERFSAEFPKEGPSILRIQQVVRGDSAAYFCASSPPSSSSSTDTQYFGPGTRLTVL.

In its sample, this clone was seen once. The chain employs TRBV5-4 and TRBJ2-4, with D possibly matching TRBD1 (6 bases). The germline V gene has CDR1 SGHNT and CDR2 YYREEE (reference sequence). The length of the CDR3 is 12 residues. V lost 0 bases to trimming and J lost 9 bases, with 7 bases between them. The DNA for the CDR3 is TGTGCCAGCAGCTTGGGGGACACCATTCAGTACTTC. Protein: CASSLGDTIQYF.

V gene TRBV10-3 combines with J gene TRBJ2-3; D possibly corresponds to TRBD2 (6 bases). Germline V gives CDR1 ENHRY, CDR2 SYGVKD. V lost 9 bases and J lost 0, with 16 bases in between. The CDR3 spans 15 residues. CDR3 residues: CAITSGRSSTDTQYF. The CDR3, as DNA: TGTGCCATTACGAGCGGGCGCTCTAGCACAGATACGCAGTATTTT.

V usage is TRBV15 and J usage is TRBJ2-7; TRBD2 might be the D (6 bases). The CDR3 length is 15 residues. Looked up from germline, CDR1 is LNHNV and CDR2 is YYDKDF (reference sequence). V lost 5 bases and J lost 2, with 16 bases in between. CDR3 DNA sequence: TGTGCCACCAGCCATGGGGGGAACAGAGCCTACGAGCAGTACTTC. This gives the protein CATSHGGNRAYEQYF.

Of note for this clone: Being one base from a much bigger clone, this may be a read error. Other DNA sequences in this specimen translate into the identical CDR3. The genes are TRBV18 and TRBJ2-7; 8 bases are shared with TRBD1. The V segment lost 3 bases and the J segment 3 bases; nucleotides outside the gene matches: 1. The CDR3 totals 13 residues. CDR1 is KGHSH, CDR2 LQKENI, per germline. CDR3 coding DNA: TGTGCCAGCTCACCGGACAGGGTCTACGAGCAGTACTTC. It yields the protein CASSPDRVYEQYF.

In DNA form, the CDR3 reads TGTGCCAGCAGAAAGGGACGGGTGAACACTGAAGCTTTCTTT. Protein sequence: CASRKGRVNTEAFF. This chain joins TRBV28 and TRBJ1-1, with D possibly matching TRBD1 (5 bases). The germline V gene has CDR1 MDHEN and CDR2 SYDVKM. The CDR3 has 14 residues. Trimming took off 6 bases at V and 0 bases at J, with 11 bases between the two ends. The complete variable domain, with remaining parts taken from reference TRBV28 and TRBJ1-1, reads DVKVTQSSRYLVKRTGEKVFLECVQDMDHENMFWYRQDPGLGLRLIYFSYDVKMKEKGDIPEGYSVSREKKERFSLILESASTNQTSMYLCASRKGRVNTEAFFGQGTRLTVV.

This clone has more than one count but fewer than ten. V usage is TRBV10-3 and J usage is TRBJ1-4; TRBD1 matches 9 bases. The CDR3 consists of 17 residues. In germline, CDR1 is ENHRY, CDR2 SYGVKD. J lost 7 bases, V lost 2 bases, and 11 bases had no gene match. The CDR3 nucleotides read TGTGCCATCAGTGAGGGTTTTACAGGGGGCTCGGCTGAAAAACTGTTTTTT. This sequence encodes CAISEGFTGGSAEKLFF.

For the CDR3, the DNA is TGTGCCAGCAGCCTAGAGGACGGCAAATACGAGCAGTACTTC. This translates into CASSLEDGKYEQYF. The V gene is TRBV7-9, the J gene TRBJ2-7; no clear D gene. V was cut by 5 bases and J by 4 bases, with 15 bases left in between. The CDR3 totals 14 residues. Germline V gene data show CDR1 as SEHNR and CDR2 as FQNEAQ (reference sequence).

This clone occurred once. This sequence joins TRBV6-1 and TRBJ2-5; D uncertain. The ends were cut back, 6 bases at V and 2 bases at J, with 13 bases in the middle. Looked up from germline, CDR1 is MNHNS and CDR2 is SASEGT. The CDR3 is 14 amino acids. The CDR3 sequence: CASSAWVRQETQYF. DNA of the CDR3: TGTGCCAGCAGCGCGTGGGTAAGGCAAGAGACCCAGTACTTC.

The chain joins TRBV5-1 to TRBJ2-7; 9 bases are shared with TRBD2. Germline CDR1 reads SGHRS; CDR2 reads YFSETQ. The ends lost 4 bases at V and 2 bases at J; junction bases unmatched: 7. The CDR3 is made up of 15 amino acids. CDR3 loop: CASSISGGTAYEQYF. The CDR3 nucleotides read TGCGCCAGCAGCATAAGCGGGGGGACAGCCTACGAGCAGTACTTC.

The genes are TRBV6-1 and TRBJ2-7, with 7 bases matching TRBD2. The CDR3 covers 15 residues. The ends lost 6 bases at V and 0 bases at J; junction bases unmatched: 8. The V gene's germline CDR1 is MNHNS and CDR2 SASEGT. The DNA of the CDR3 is TGTGCCAGCAGGGGAACAGCGGGAAGCTCCTACGAGCAGTACTTC. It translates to CASRGTAGSSYEQYF.

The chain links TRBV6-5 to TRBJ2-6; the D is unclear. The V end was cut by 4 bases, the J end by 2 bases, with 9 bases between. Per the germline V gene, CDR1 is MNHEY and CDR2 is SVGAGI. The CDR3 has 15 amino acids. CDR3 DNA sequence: TGTGCCAGCAGTTCCGGCGACCCTGGGGCCAACGTCCTGACTTTC. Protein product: CASSSGDPGANVLTF.

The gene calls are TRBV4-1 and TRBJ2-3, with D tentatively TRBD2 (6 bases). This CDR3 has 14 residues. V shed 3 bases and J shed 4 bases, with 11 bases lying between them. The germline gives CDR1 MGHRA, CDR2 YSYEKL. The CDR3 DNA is TGCGCCAGCAGCCAGGCGGGGTTCGCAGATACGCAGTATTTT. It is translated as CASSQAGFADTQYF.

The CDR3 DNA reads as TGTGCCAGCTCCGGACAGGGGAACACTGAAGCTTTCTTT. This codes for CASSGQGNTEAFF. J is TRBJ1-1 and V is TRBV7-3; 8 bases line up with TRBD1. This CDR3 contains 13 residues. Trimming cost V 8 bases and J 1 base; bases outside gene matches: 3. The germline V gene encodes CDR1 SGHTA and CDR2 FQGTGA. Drawing the rest from reference TRBV7-3 and TRBJ1-1, the complete variable domain is GAGVSQTPSNKVTEKGKYVELRCDPISGHTALYWYRQSLGQGPEFLIYFQGTGAADDSGLPNDRFFAVRPEGSVSTLKIQRTERGDSAVYLCASSGQGNTEAFFGQGTRLTVV.

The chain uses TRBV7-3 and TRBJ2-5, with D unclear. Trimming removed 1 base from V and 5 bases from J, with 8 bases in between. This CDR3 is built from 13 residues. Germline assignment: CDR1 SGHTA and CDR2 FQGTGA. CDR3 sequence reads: CASSLISRETQYF. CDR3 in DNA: TGTGCCAGCAGCTTAATTAGCCGGGAGACCCAGTACTTC. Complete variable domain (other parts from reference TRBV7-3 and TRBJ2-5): GAGVSQTPSNKVTEKGKYVELRCDPISGHTALYWYRQSLGQGPEFLIYFQGTGAADDSGLPNDRFFAVRPEGSVSTLKIQRTERGDSAVYLCASSLISRETQYFGPGTRLLVL.

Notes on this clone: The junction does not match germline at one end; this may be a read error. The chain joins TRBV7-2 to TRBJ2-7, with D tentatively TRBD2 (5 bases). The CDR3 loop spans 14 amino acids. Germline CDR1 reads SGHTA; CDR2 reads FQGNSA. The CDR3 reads CASSFPSSSHEQYF. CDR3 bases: TGTGCCAGCAGCTTCCCCTCTAGCTCCCACGAGCAGTACTTC. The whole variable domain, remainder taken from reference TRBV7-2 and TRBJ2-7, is GAGVSQSPSNKVTEKGKDVELRCDPISGHTALYWYRQSLGQGLEFLIYFQGNSAPDKSGLPSDRFSAERTGGSVSTLTIQRTQQEDSAVYLCASSFPSSSHEQYFGPGTRLTVT.

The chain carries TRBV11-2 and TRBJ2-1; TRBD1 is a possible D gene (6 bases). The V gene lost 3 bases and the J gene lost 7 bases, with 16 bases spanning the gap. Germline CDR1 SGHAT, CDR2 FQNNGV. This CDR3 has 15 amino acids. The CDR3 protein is CASSLTGRVGNEQFF. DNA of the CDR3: TGTGCCAGCAGCTTGACAGGTCGGGTAGGGAATGAGCAGTTCTTC.

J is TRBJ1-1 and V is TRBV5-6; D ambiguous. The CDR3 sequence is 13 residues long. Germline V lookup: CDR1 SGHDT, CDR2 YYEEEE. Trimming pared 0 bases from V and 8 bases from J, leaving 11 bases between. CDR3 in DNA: TGTGCCAGCAGCTTGGACTCCGCTGAGGAAGCTTTCTTT. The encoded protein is CASSLDSAEEAFF.

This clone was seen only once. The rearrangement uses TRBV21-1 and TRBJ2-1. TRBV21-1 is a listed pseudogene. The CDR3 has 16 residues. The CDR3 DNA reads TGTGCCAGCAGCAAAGGGTCCGGGGGCTCGGACAATGAGCAGTTCTTC. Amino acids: CASSKGSGGSDNEQFF.

In DNA, the CDR3 is TGCAGTGCTAGGATCCTCTATGGCTACACCTTC. Its translation: CSARILYGYTF. V and J are TRBV20-1 and TRBJ1-2; D gene uncertain. Germline V lookup: CDR1 DFQATT, CDR2 SNEGSKA (reference sequence). V was shortened by 3 bases and J by 4 bases, with 6 bases between the two germline ends. CDR3 length: 11 amino acids.

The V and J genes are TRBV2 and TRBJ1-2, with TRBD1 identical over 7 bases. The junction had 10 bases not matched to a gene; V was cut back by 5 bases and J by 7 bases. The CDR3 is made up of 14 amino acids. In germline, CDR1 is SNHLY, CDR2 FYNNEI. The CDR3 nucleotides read TGTGCCAGCAGTCCATCGACAGGGTCTGGTGGCTACACCTTC. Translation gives CASSPSTGSGGYTF.